This T cell receptor (beta chain) was recovered during a study of shared clonotypes between healthy human individuals. CDR1 and CDR2 (germline): SEHNR, FQNEAQ (reference sequence). With V trimmed by 4 bases and J by 1 base, 3 bases remained unmatched. The CDR3 length is 15 residues. Terminally differentiated effector memory CD45RA+ cells were excluded by CCR7 positive selection of CD45RO-negative cells. The repertoire was sequenced with immunoSEQ multiplex PCR; TCRdb's copy has only in-frame clones and lacks some. The sample includes about 750,000 clones, approximately 92% seen only once; the top ten take approximately 25%.

This TCR was sampled from a man aged 30 to 45 in good health. The material sequenced was naive CD8+ T cells sorted from blood. The rearrangement joins TRBV7-9 to TRBJ2-2; TRBD2 aligns across 7 bases. CDR3 bases: TGTGCCAGCAGCTCTAGCGGATTGAACACCGGGGAGCTGTTTTTT. Translating it yields CASSSSGLNTGELFF.